This TCR beta chain was sequenced during a study of T-cell reconstitution after alpha-beta-depleted transplantation in children. The CDR3 loop spans 13 amino acids. Germline V gives CDR1 SGHRS, CDR2 YFSETQ. The V and J ends lost 2 bases and 1 base respectively, with 6 bases between them. This sample's TCRbeta library carried unique molecular identifier barcodes. A single record per CDR3 protein comes from TCRdb applying MiXCR to the PCR reads. Of some 460,000 distinct CDR3 sequences listed, about 17% were seen once; the top ten hold 25% to 30%. In this sample, this clonotype turned up a few times. Its specificity is unknown. Overall study results and limits: Where alpha-beta T cells came from about two months after transplant was reportedly several hundred expanded graft clones.

Material: PBMCs, mostly from graft donor cells, obtained 360 days after TCRalphabeta/CD19-depleted stem cell transplant. The chain combines TRBV5-1 with TRBJ1-1, with D maybe TRBD1 (5 bases). The sequence was obtained from a boy in the first two years of life who had a stem cell transplant for Wiskott-Aldrich syndrome, so the T cells may come from the graft donor. CDR3 in amino acids: CASSLQANTEAFF. In nucleotides, the CDR3 is TGCGCCAGCAGCTTACAGGCGAACACTGAAGCTTTCTTT.